This T cell receptor beta chain was sequenced during a study of blood T cell repertoires in COVID-19. About the study: Both acute and convalescent COVID-19 samples were obtained from the United States, Italy and Spain.

In this sample, this clone turned up once. The study recruited people aged 18 to 89 years across about two dozen US areas. In the original analysis: Reference gene primer amplification gave estimated nucleated cell counts. This table comes from immunoSEQ multiplex PCR, and its TCRdb copy is limited to in-frame clones, with some not included. Clone size and V and J calls were adopted from that table, with D and trimming inferred from the DNA. The data contain around 200,000 clones, 86% of them singletons. The receptor was isolated from a woman aged 40 to 50 with acute COVID-19. The sequenced sample was PBMCs or T cells enriched from blood (not recorded which).

CDR3 in amino acids: CATSGGQAFNQPQHF. CDR3 in DNA: TGTGCCACCAGTGGGGGACAGGCCTTCAATCAGCCCCAGCATTTT. This chain joins TRBV24-1 and TRBJ1-5; 8 bases fit TRBD1. After removal of 5 bases from V and 3 bases from J, the junction contained 5 bases not matched to a gene. CDR1 and CDR2 from the germline V gene are KGHDR and SFDVKD. This CDR3 region has 15 residues.